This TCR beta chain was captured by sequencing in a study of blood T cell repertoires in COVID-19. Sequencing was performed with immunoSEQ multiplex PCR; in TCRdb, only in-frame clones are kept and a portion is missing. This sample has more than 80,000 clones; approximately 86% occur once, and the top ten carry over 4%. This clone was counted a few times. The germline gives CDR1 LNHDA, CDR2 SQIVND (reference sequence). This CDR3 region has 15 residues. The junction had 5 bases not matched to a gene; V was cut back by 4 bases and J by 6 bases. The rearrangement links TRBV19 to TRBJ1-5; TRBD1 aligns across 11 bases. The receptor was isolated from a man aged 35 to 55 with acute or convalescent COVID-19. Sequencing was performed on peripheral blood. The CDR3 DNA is TGTGCCAGTAGTACGGGACAGGGGGGAGGTCAGCCCCAGCATTTT. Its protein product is CASSTGQGGGQPQHF.